This T cell receptor beta chain was identified in a study of beta chain features in type 1 diabetes. Background on the study: Over all samples combined, some 110 million sorted cells were examined. Overall study results and limits: TCRB CDR3s were moderately but significantly shorter in Type 1 diabetes patients in all four CD4+ subsets. When VDJ junctions were examined, type 1 diabetes patients showed fewer insertions and more deletions. Compared with healthy donors, patients appeared to share more similar naive, central memory and regulatory TCRB repertoires.

About this clone itself: Its antigen is unknown.

Germline-derived CDR1 and CDR2 are SGHVS and FQNEAQ. The CDR3 sequence is 14 residues long. V shed 1 base and J shed 6 bases, with 10 bases lying between them. All of the isolated RNA was reverse transcribed, so expressed TCRB transcripts were sequenced. Generated by immunoSEQ multiplex PCR, the TCRdb table keeps only in-frame clones and is missing some. The sample lists some 220,000 clones, approximately 10% occurring once. The rearrangement links TRBV7-8 to TRBJ2-1; D is unresolved. Sample: central memory CD4+ T cells from blood. The receptor's source is a man younger than 30 in good health. The CDR3 loop is CASSLGPLGNEQFF. The CDR3 DNA is TGTGCCAGCAGCTTAGGACCTCTGGGCAATGAGCAGTTCTTC.